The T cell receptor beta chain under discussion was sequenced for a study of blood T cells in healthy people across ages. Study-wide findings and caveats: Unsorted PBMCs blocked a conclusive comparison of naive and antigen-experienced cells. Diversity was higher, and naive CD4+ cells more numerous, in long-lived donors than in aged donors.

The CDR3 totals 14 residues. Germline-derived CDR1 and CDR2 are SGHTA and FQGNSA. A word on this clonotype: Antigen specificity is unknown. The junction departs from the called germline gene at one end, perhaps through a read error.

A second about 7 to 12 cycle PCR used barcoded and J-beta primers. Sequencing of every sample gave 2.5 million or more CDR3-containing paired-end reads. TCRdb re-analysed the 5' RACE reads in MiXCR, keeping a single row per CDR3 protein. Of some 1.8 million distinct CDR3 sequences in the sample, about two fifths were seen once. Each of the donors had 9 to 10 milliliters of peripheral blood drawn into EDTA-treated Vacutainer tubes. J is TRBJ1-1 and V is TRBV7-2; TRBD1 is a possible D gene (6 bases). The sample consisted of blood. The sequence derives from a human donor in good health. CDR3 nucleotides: TGCGCCAGCAGCTTAGATTCGGGGGCGACTGAAGCTTTCTTT. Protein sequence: CASSLDSGATEAFF.